This TCR beta chain stems from a study of T cell responses to AZD1222 COVID-19 vaccine. General study results and limits: Recipients of AZD1222 seropositive at baseline numbered only 6 or 7. CD4 TCRs covered the whole spike, strongest at regions 160-218 and 743-854. Clonal diversity was possibly underestimated; the donors were predominantly white British and more often female.

About this clone itself: Its antigen is not identified.

Libraries were prepared by immunoSEQ multiplex PCR; TCRdb keeps only in-frame clonotypes and omits some of them. The table lists 150,000 or so clones, roughly 92% of them singletons. Trimming took 9 bases from V and 4 from J, leaving 9 bases between them. The CDR3 is 11 residues long. Germline loops: CDR1 MNHEY, CDR2 SVGAGI. The sequence was collected from an adult in good health. The chain has TRBV6-5 and TRBJ1-2; maybe TRBD1 (5 bases). This specimen was peripheral blood, taken on day 0 of AZD1222 vaccination. The CDR3 sequence is CASQGFYGYTF. CDR3 in DNA: TGTGCCAGTCAGGGATTCTATGGCTACACCTTC.